One sample yielded the 5 T cell receptor beta chains listed below, sequenced in a study of blood T cell repertoires in COVID-19. Sequencing was performed with immunoSEQ multiplex PCR; in TCRdb, only in-frame clones are kept and a portion is missing. In the table there are about 180,000 clones, roughly 88% of which are singletons. The sequenced sample was peripheral blood. The receptors were gathered from a woman in her thirties with acute or convalescent COVID-19.

This clone was recorded once. This chain uses TRBV24-1 with TRBJ1-2; D uncertain. Germline-derived CDR1 and CDR2 are KGHDR and SFDVKD. This CDR3 has 13 residues. Trimming removed 4 bases at V and 3 bases at J, with 8 bases between. For the CDR3, the DNA is TGTGCCACCAGTGACCAGGCACACTATGGCTACACCTTC. This encodes CATSDQAHYGYTF.

The CDR3 protein is CATSRDIFNYGYTF. CDR3 in DNA: TGTGCCACCAGCAGGGACATTTTTAACTATGGCTACACCTTC. The chain combines TRBV15 with TRBJ1-2; D is perhaps TRBD1 (5 bases). V lost 3 bases and J lost 1, with 9 bases in between. Germline values: CDR1 LNHNV, CDR2 YYDKDF (reference sequence). This CDR3 is 14 amino acids long.

The CDR3 loop reads CASSKLSPLEETQYF. As DNA, the CDR3 is TGTGCCAGCAGTAAACTCTCCCCCTTGGAGGAGACCCAGTACTTC. The chain combines TRBV11-3 with TRBJ2-5; D unresolved. This CDR3 is 15 amino acids long. V dropped 6 bases and J dropped 5 bases, with 19 bases sitting between them. CDR1 SGHNT and CDR2 YENEEA come from the germline V gene.

As DNA, the CDR3 is TGTGCCAGTAGGCCGGGGCGCGGGATAGATACGCAGTATTTT. Its translation: CASRPGRGIDTQYF. The chain recombines TRBV19 with TRBJ2-3; D possibly corresponds to TRBD2 (6 bases). CDR1 is LNHDA, CDR2 SQIVND, per germline (reference sequence). Trimming took off 6 bases at V and 5 bases at J, with 15 bases between the two ends. The CDR3 contains 14 residues.

V gene TRBV2 combines with J gene TRBJ2-2; maybe TRBD1 (7 bases). The ends were cut back, 3 bases at V and 4 bases at J, with 15 bases in the middle. Germline CDR1 and CDR2: SNHLY and FYNNEI. This CDR3 has 16 residues. The CDR3 bases are TGTGCCAGCAGTGATCAGGCAGGGGGGACCACCGGGGAGCTGTTTTTT. Translating it yields CASSDQAGGTTGELFF.